Listed here are 10 T cell receptor beta chains from one sample, sequenced in a study of T cells in women clearing cervical HPV infection. Generated by immunoSEQ multiplex PCR, the TCRdb table keeps only in-frame clones and is missing some. This sample's table reports roughly 20,000 clones. The sequenced material came from blood buffy coat. The receptors were sampled from a woman aged 18-70 years with a cervical HPV16 infection that either progressed to CIN3+ or cleared (not recorded which).

Regarding this clone: The DNA ends 3 residues before the CDR3 does, and the rest of the CDR3 is filled in from the germline J gene. The chain joins TRBV5-4 to TRBJ2-1; possible D gene TRBD1, 5 bases. The CDR3 is 15 amino acids. Germline-derived CDR1 and CDR2 are SGHNT and YYREEE (reference sequence). V lost 3 bases and J 2 bases, leaving 12 bases between the germline ends. The CDR3 spells CASSSDSTPYNEQFF. The DNA read from the CDR3 is TGTGCCAGCAGCTCCGACAGTACACCCTACAATGAG.

Points on this clone: Read sequence stops 3 residues before the CDR3 end, and the germline J gene provides the missing end. This chain links TRBV30 with TRBJ1-4; D possibly corresponds to TRBD1 (5 bases). Germline V gives CDR1 GTSNPN, CDR2 SVGIG (reference sequence). With 1 base removed from V and 7 bases from J, the gap between germline ends came to 10 bases. This CDR3 is 13 amino acids long. CDR3 residues: CAWSAQGGEKLFF. CDR3 bases read: TGTGCCTGGAGTGCGCAGGGAGGTGAAAAA.

Turning to this clone: The read is 3 residues too short to cover the CDR3 end, so that end is filled in from the germline J gene. V gene TRBV18 combines with J gene TRBJ1-1; a weak D match, TRBD1 (5 bases). Trimming shortened V by 4 bases and J by 0 bases, and 15 bases separated the two germline ends. Germline-derived CDR1 and CDR2 are KGHSH and LQKENI. The CDR3 runs 16 residues. CDR3 in amino acids: CASSRGRTSLNTEAFF. The part of the CDR3 DNA that was read is TGTGCCAGCTCACGGGGCCGAACCTCTTTGAACACTGAA.

About this clone: The read gets to within 3 residues of the CDR3 end, and the germline J gene fills in the rest. The genes are TRBV5-5 and TRBJ2-5; TRBD2 agrees at 8 bases. The CDR3 is made up of 15 amino acids. V trimming: 6 bases; J trimming: 6 bases; junction bases outside the gene matches: 13. Germline CDR1 is SGHKS and CDR2 is YYEKEE (reference sequence). The sequenced part of the CDR3 DNA is TGTGCCAGCAACTCTGGGGCGGGGGGAATGAAGACC. This codes for CASNSGAGGMKT. The whole CDR3 reads CASNSGAGGMKTQYF.

About this clone: The sequenced fragment ends 3 residues before the CDR3 boundary, so the rest is inferred from the germline J gene. This chain uses TRBV13 with TRBJ2-5; 8 nucleotides align to TRBD2. V lost 1 base to trimming and J lost 4 bases; unmatched junction nucleotides: 8. The CDR3 consists of 16 residues. CDR1 PRHDT and CDR2 FYEKMQ come from the germline V gene (reference sequence). The CDR3 DNA, read in part, is TGTGCCAGCAGCTTAGTCGGGACTAGGCACTCAGAGACC. Its protein product is CASSLVGTRHSET. The full CDR3 reads CASSLVGTRHSETQYF.

Details on this clone: The CDR3 is cut off 3 residues early in the read; its end comes from the germline J gene. This sequence joins TRBV30 and TRBJ2-2; TRBD2 agrees at 9 bases. There are 15 residues in the CDR3. V was clipped by 0 bases and J by 6 bases; unmatched bases: 5. In germline, CDR1 is GTSNPN, CDR2 SVGIG (reference sequence). The CDR3 loop reads CAWSVNAGGPGELFF. Partial CDR3 DNA: TGTGCCTGGAGTGTGAACGCGGGGGGGCCCGGGGAG.

On this clone itself: The read terminates 3 residues ahead of where the CDR3 ends, so the germline J gene completes it. The chain combines TRBV4-2 with TRBJ2-7; TRBD1 matches at 7 bases. The CDR3 spans 17 residues. After removal of 4 bases from V and 0 bases from J, the junction contained 12 bases not matched to a gene. Germline V lookup: CDR1 LGHNA, CDR2 YNFKEQ. The DNA read from the CDR3 is TGTGCCAGCAGCCCACATTCCGGGACAGCCGTCTCCTACGAG. Encoded protein: CASSPHSGTAVSYE. The entire CDR3 reads CASSPHSGTAVSYEQYF.

By frequency, this clone is medium-sized. The CDR3 goes on 3 residues after the read ends, and that part is filled in from the germline J gene. V and J are TRBV7-9 and TRBJ1-1, with D perhaps matching TRBD1 (6 bases). This CDR3 comprises 13 residues. The germline V gene encodes CDR1 SEHNR and CDR2 FQNEAQ (reference sequence). V was pared by 5 bases and J by 7 bases, with 14 bases between. The CDR3 loop reads CASSLRAGDEAFF. CDR3 DNA, as far as it was read: TGTGCCAGCAGCCTTAGGGCAGGGGATGAA.

On this clone: The read comes to an end 3 residues before the CDR3 does, leaving the germline J gene to fill in the end. This rearrangement joins TRBV5-1 to TRBJ1-2; D may be TRBD1 (5 bases). Germline V gives CDR1 SGHRS, CDR2 YFSETQ. V gave up 5 bases and J gave up 3 bases, with 14 bases separating them. This CDR3 spans 14 amino acids. The CDR3 sequence is CASRMAGLDYGYTF. The covered CDR3 bases are TGCGCCAGCAGAATGGCGGGGCTTGACTATGGC.

Worth noting for this clone: The read falls 3 residues short of the CDR3 end, and the missing part is taken from the germline J gene. The J gene is TRBJ2-3, the V gene TRBV6-4, with TRBD2 matching over 10 bases. Germline lookup yields CDR1 MRHNA and CDR2 SNTAGT. The CDR3 contains 14 residues. V lost 6 bases, J lost 4 bases, and 4 bases stayed unmatched. The CDR3 protein is CASRLAGSSDTQYF. The sequenced CDR3 bases are TGTGCCAGCAGACTAGCGGGATCCTCAGATACG.